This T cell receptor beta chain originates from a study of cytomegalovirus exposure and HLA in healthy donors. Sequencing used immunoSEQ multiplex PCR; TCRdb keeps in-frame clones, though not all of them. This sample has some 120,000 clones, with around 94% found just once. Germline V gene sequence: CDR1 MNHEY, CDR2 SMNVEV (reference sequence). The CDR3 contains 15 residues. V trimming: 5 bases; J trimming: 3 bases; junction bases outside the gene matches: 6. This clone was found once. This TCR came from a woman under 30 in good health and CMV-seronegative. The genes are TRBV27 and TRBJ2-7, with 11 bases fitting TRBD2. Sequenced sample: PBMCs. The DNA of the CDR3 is TGTGCCAGCAGTACCTATAGCGGGAGGGTCTACGAGCAGTACTTC. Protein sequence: CASSTYSGRVYEQYF.